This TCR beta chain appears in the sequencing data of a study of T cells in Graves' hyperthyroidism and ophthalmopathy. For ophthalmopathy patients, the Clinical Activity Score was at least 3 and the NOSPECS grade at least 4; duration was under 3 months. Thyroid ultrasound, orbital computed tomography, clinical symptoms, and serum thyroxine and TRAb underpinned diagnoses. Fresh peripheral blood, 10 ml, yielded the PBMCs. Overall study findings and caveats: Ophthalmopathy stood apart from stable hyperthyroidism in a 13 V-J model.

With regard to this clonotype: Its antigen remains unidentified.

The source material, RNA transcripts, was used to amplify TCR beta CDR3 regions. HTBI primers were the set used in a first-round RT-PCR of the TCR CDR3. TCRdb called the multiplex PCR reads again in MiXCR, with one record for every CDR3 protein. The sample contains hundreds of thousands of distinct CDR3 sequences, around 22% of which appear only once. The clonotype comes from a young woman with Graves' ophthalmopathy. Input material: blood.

CDR3 DNA: TGTGCCAGCAGTGCCTCCCCGGGCCCGAGCAATCAGCCCCAGCATTTT. As protein: CASSASPGPSNQPQHF. The gene calls are TRBV12-3 or TRBV12-4 and TRBJ1-5; D is ambiguous. V was trimmed by 5 bases and J by 1 base, leaving 15 bases between them. This CDR3 has 16 residues.